What follows describes a single T cell receptor beta chain. This record belongs to a study of T-cell reconstitution after alpha-beta-depleted transplantation in children. The CDR3 sequence is 14 residues long. Trimming pared 5 bases from V and 7 bases from J, leaving 18 bases between. Construction of the TCRbeta library involved unique molecular identifiers. TCRdb processed the PCR reads anew with MiXCR; each CDR3 protein has one entry. The sample has about 270,000 distinct CDR3 sequences, nearly 10% seen once. The chain combines TRBV12-3 or TRBV12-4 with TRBJ2-7; D may be TRBD1 or TRBD2 (6 bases each). The starting material was PBMCs from the stem cell graft donor, obtained from the stem cell graft. The clonotype originates from a human donor who donated a stem cell graft to a child with SCID. The CDR3 protein is CASSPMIGGREQYF. The CDR3 DNA is TGTGCCAGCAGTCCCATGATCGGGGGCCGAGAGCAGTACTTC.